The entry below gives a single T cell receptor (beta chain) sequence along with its context. Antigen specificity is unknown. The junction differs from germline at one of its ends, possibly a read error. These data come from a study of cytomegalovirus exposure and HLA in healthy donors. Study information: Tens of millions of unique TCRs from HLA-typed donors made up an early data release. Study-wide findings and caveats: An observed cluster of highly shared sequence variants was recorded as a likely sequencing artifact. The study found most TCR sequences rare, yet found some public TCRs in many donors. Prior analysis indicated that the majority of TCR beta V segments exhibited productivity approximately 90% or approximately 30% of the time.

Primers: 60 Vbeta forward and 13 Jbeta reverse. The method was immunoSEQ multiplex PCR; TCRdb's version includes in-frame clones alone and lacks a portion of them. The data contain over 85,000 clones, roughly four fifths of them singletons. The CDR3 loop spans 13 amino acids. Germline CDR1 is SEHNR and CDR2 is FQNEAQ (reference sequence). Sample: PBMCs. This TCR came from a man aged 25-45 years in good health and CMV-seronegative. The chain links TRBV7-9 to TRBJ1-2; no definite D call. The CDR3 here is CSSSLEQPSGYTF. The CDR3 DNA reads as TGTTCCAGCAGCTTAGAACAGCCGAGTGGCTACACCTTC.